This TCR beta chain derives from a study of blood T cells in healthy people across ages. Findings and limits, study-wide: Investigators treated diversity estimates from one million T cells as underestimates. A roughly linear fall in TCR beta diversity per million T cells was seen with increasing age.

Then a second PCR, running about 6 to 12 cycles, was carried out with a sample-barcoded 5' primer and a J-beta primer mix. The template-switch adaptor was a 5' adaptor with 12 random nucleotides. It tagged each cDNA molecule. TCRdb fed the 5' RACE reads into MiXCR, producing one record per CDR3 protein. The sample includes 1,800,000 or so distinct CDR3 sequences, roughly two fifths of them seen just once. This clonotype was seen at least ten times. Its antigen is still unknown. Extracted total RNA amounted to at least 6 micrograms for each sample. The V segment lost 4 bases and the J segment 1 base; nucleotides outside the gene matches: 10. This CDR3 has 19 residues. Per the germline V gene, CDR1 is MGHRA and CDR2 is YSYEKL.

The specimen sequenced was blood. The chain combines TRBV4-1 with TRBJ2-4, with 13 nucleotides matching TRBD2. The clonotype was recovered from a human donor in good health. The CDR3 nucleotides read TGCGCCAGCAGCCCAGGACTAGCGGGGGTTCCGATTGCCAAAAACATTCAGTACTTC. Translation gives CASSPGLAGVPIAKNIQYF.